This T cell receptor beta chain is drawn from a study of neoadjuvant anti-PD-1 for oral cavity cancer. Study as a whole: Around day 43, patients without progression received a fourth nivolumab dose before surgery. Whole-study findings and limits: PBMC Gini-index clonality exceeded responders' in non-responders post-nivolumab.

Time point here: after neoadjuvant nivolumab, at surgical resection. These oral cavity squamous cell carcinomas were HPV-negative and locally advanced. Blood cells were analyzed directly, without culture or expansion. Measured with immunoSEQ multiplex PCR; TCRdb has only the in-frame clones, and not every one. The sample lists approximately 15,000 clones; 60% to 80% were seen once. Germline-derived CDR1 and CDR2 are GTSNPN and SVGIG (reference sequence). The CDR3 is 13 amino acids. V was trimmed by 2 bases and J by 3 bases, leaving 10 bases between them. As regards this clone: Its specificity is not known.

The receptor was derived from a person between 40 and 79 years old with oral cavity squamous cell carcinoma. The sample was PBMCs, taken after nivolumab (anti-PD-1) treatment. This rearrangement joins TRBV30 to TRBJ1-1, with unresolved D. In DNA form, the CDR3 reads TGTGCCTGGAGTAGCCAAGCTTACACTGAAGCTTTCTTT. As protein: CAWSSQAYTEAFF.